The 5 T cell receptor beta chains below all came from one sample that was sequenced in a study of Graves' ophthalmopathy and Graves' hyperthyroidism. RNA served as the template for amplifying TCR beta CDR3 regions. The first-round RT-PCR employed HTBI primers together with the Qiagen OneStep RT-PCR kit. A multiplex PCR was then performed as the second round. MiXCR, run by TCRdb on the multiplex PCR reads, gives a single entry per CDR3 protein. The sample contains over 150,000 distinct CDR3 sequences, approximately 38% of which appear only once. The sequencing sample was made of peripheral blood. The receptors shown here come from a woman between 40 and 55 years old with Graves' ophthalmopathy.

This clonotype was observed at least ten times. This chain links TRBV12-3 or TRBV12-4 with TRBJ1-2; D is unresolved. The germline V and J ends were trimmed by 2 bases and 1 base, with 5 bases remaining between them. This CDR3 has 13 residues. CDR3 DNA sequence: TGTGCCAGCAGTTTACGGGTTAACTATGGCTACACCTTC. This codes for CASSLRVNYGYTF.

This clonotype turned up a few times. The chain is built from TRBV6-2 or TRBV6-3 and TRBJ2-7; 12 bases are shared with TRBD2. The CDR3 has 17 residues. The V gene end was trimmed by 2 bases and the J gene end by 0 bases; junction bases not matched to a gene: 5. In germline, CDR1 is MNHEY, CDR2 SVGEGT. The CDR3 DNA reads TGTGCCAGCAGTTACGAGGCTAGCGGGAGGGACTCCTACGAGCAGTACTTC. Protein: CASSYEASGRDSYEQYF.

This clonotype was found a few times. This chain connects TRBV7-2 to TRBJ2-5; no reliable D call. This CDR3 comprises 14 residues. V was clipped by 2 bases and J by 5 bases, with 12 bases between them. Germline values: CDR1 SGHTA, CDR2 FQGNSA. The CDR3: CASSLSSTWETQYF. CDR3 bases: TGTGCCAGCAGCTTATCTAGTACGTGGGAGACCCAGTACTTC.

This clonotype was seen many times. The V gene is TRBV11-2, the J gene TRBJ1-3, with 7 bases fitting TRBD1. This CDR3 has 16 amino acids. J gave up 4 bases and V 5 bases, and 11 bases lay outside the gene matches. Per germline, CDR1 SGHAT and CDR2 FQNNGV. CDR3 DNA sequence: TGTGCCAGCAGCCTTAGACAGGGTGTAATCGGAAACACCATATATTTT. Amino acid sequence: CASSLRQGVIGNTIYF.

This clonotype was recorded at least ten times. This chain connects TRBV7-2 to TRBJ2-5, with TRBD1 matching 8 bases. Germline V CDR1 and CDR2: SGHTA, FQGNSA. Trimming removed 5 bases from V and 4 bases from J; junction bases left unmatched: 9. This CDR3 is built from 15 residues. The CDR3 region has the DNA TGTGCCAGCAGCCCCAACCCAGGGGGCTTAGAGACCCAGTACTTC. Translation: CASSPNPGGLETQYF.